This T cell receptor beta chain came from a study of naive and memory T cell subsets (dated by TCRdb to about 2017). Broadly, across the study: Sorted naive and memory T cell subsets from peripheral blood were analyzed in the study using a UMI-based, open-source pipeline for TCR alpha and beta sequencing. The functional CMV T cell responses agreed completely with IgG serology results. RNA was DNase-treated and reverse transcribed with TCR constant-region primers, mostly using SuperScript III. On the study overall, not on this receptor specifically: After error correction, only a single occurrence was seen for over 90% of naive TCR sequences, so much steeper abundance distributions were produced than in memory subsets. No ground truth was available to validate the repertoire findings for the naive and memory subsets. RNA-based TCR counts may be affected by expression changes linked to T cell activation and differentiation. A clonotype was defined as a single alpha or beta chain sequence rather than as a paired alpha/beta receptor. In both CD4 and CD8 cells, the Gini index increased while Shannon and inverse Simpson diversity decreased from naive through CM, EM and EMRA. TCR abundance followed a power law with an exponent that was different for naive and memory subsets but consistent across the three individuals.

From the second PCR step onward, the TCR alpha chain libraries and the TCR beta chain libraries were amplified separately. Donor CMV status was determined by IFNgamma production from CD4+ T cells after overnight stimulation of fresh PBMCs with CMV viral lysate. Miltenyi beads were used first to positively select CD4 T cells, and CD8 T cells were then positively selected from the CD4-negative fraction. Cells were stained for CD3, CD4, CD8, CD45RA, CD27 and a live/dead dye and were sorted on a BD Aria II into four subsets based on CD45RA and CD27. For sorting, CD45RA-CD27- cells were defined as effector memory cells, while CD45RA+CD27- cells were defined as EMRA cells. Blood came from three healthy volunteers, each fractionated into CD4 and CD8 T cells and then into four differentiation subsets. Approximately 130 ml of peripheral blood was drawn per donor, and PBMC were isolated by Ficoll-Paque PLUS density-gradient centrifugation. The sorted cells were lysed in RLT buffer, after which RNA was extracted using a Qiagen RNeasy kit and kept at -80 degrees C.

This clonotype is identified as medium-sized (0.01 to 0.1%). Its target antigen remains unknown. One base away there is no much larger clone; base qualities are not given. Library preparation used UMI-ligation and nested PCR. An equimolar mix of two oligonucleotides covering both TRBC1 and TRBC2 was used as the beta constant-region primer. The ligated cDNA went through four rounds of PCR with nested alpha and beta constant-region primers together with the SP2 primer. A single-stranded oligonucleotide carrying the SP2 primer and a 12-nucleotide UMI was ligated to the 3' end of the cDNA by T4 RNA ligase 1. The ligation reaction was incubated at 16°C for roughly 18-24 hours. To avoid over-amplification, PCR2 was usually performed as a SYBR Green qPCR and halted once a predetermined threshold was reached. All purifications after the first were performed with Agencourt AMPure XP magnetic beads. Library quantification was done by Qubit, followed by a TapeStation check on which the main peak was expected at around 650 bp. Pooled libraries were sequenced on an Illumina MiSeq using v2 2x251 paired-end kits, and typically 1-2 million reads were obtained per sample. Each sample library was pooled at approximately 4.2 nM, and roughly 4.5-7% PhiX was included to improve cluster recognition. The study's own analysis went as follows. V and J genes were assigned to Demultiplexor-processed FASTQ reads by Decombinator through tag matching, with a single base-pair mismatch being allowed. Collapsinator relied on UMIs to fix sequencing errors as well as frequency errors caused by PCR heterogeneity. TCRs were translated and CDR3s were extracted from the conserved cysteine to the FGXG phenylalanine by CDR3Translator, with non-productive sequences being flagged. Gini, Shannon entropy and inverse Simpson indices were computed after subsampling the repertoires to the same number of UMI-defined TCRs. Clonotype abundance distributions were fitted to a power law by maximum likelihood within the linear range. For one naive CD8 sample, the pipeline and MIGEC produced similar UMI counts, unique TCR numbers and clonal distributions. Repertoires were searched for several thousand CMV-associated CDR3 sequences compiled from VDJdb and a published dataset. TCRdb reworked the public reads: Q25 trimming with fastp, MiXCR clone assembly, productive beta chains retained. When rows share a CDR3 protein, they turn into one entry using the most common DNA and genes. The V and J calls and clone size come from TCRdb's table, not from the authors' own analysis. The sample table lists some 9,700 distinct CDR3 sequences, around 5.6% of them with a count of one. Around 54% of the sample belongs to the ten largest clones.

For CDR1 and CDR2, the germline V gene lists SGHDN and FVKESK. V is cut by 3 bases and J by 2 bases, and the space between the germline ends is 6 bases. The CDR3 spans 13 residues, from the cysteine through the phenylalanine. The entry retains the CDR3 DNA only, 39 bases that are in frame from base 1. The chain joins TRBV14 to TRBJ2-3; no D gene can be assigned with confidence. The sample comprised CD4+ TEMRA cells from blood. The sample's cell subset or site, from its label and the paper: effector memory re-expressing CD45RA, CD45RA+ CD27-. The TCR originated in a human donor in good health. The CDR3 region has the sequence CASSQTLTDTQYF. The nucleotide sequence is TGTGCCAGCAGCCAGACTCTCACAGATACGCAGTATTTT.